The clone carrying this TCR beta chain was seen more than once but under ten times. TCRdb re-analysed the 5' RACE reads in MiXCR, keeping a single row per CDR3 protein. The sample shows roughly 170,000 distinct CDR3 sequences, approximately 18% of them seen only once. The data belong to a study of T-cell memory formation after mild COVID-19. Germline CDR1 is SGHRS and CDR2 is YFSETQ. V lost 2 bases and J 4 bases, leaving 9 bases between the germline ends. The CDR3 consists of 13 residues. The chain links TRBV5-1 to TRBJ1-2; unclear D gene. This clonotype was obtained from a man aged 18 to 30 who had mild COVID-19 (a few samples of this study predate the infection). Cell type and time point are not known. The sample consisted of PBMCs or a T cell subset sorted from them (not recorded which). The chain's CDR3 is CASSFGRAYGYTF. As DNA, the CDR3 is TGCGCCAGCAGCTTTGGCAGAGCCTATGGCTACACCTTC.